This T cell receptor (beta chain) originates from a study of control samples from healthy donors and cancer patients. The repertoire was sequenced with immunoSEQ multiplex PCR; TCRdb's copy has only in-frame clones and lacks some. The sample has roughly 80,000 clones; roughly 90% are singletons. V dropped 0 bases and J dropped 4 bases, with 12 bases sitting between them. The CDR3 contains 15 residues. Germline-derived CDR1 and CDR2 are LGHDT and YNNKEL (reference sequence). The TCR comes from a man aged 50 or older in good health. The sequenced sample was blood. The V gene is TRBV3-1 (or the pseudogene TRBV3-2), the J gene TRBJ1-2; no reliable D call. CDR3 nucleotides: TGTGCCAGCAGCCAAGACGAGAGTGCCCCCTATGGCTACACCTTC. Protein sequence: CASSQDESAPYGYTF.